This T cell receptor beta chain is drawn from a study of vaccination effects on CD4 cells after COVID-19. The CDR3 is made up of 14 amino acids. Here immunoSEQ multiplex PCR was the method, and the copy in TCRdb shows in-frame clones only, minus some. Among about 8,100 clones listed, approximately 74% were seen once. In its sample, this clone was seen a few times. Its antigen is not known. ViraFEST used viral peptide pools to expand antigen-specific CD4+ T cells before sequencing. Around day 10 of culture, CD4+ T cells were separated out. In culture with approximately 9.5 IU/ml IL-2 and around 10 ug/ml peptides, PBMC were grown at two million per well. Half-medium exchanges with IL-2 medium took place on days 3 and 7.

Sequencing used CD4+ T cells from PBMCs cultured with HCoV-229E spike peptides, obtained before COVID-19 vaccination. The sequence came from a human donor who received a COVID-19 vaccine. The chain has TRBV12-1 and TRBJ1-5; the table calls TRBD1, which could not be checked here. TRBV12-1 is a pseudogene. The CDR3 loop is CASSQGQGDQPQHF. As DNA, the CDR3 is TGTGCCAGCAGCCAGGGACAGGGAGATCAGCCCCAGCATTTT.